These 30 T cell receptor beta chains share one sample of origin, sequenced in a study of cytomegalovirus exposure and HLA in healthy donors. Some clones are missing from TCRdb's copy, which holds only in-frame ones; the method was immunoSEQ multiplex PCR. The table lists 220,000 or so clones, 80% to 90% of them singletons. Sequencing used PBMCs. Receptor source: a woman aged 18-29 years in good health and CMV-seropositive.

The chain has TRBV4-2 and TRBJ1-4; D not certain. The CDR3 is 17 residues long. The V gene lost 1 base and the J gene lost 0 bases, with 12 bases spanning the gap. Germline CDR1 is LGHNA and CDR2 is YNFKEQ. In DNA form, the CDR3 reads TGTGCCAGCAGCCAAGTGACCCACGGGGCAACTAATGAAAAACTGTTTTTT. Translating it yields CASSQVTHGATNEKLFF.

This clone was picked up a small number of times. The CDR3 here is CSGGDRGYEQYF. CDR3 DNA sequence: TGCAGCGGAGGGGACAGAGGCTACGAGCAGTACTTC. The V and J genes are TRBV29-1 and TRBJ2-7; 7 bases map to TRBD1. The CDR3 totals 12 residues. Looked up from germline, CDR1 is SQVTM and CDR2 is ANQGSEA. Trimming cost V 7 bases and J 3 bases; bases outside gene matches: 6.

This chain joins TRBV5-1 and TRBJ2-3, with D uncertain. The CDR3 has 14 amino acids. The germline gives CDR1 SGHRS, CDR2 YFSETQ. V lost 3 bases, J lost 4 bases, and 12 bases lay in between. The CDR3 is CASSYGPVSDTQYF. The CDR3 DNA is TGCGCCAGCAGCTATGGGCCCGTGTCAGATACGCAGTATTTT.

The CDR3 sequence: CASSQVPYGLASTDTQYF. The CDR3, as DNA: TGTGCCAGCAGCCAAGTGCCTTATGGACTAGCGAGCACAGATACGCAGTATTTT. The chain recombines TRBV4-2 with TRBJ2-3, with 9 positions matching TRBD2. Trimming removed 1 base from V and 0 bases from J; junction bases left unmatched: 8. Germline CDR1 reads LGHNA; CDR2 reads YNFKEQ. This CDR3 has 18 amino acids.

The genes are TRBV28 and TRBJ2-7, with a tentative D call TRBD1 (6 bases). CDR1 MDHEN and CDR2 SYDVKM come from the germline V gene. The CDR3 totals 12 residues. V dropped 6 bases and J dropped 5 bases, with 11 bases sitting between them. CDR3 DNA: TGTGCCAGCAGCCGACAGGACAACGAGCAGTACTTC. It encodes CASSRQDNEQYF.

The V gene is TRBV5-6, the J gene TRBJ1-1; D may be TRBD1 (5 bases). The CDR3 covers 16 residues. Trimming removed 4 bases from V and 1 base from J, with 17 bases in between. Germline V lookup: CDR1 SGHDT, CDR2 YYEEEE. As DNA, the CDR3 is TGTGCCAGCAGCCAGGTGTGGACATTGGCGAACACTGAAGCTTTCTTT. Protein sequence: CASSQVWTLANTEAFF.

The chain recombines TRBV7-3 with TRBJ2-1, with 11 bases that match TRBD2. The CDR3 is 18 residues long. Germline CDR1 is SGHTA and CDR2 is FQGTGA. V dropped 3 bases and J dropped 0; count of bases not matched to a gene: 7. In DNA form, the CDR3 reads TGTGCCAGCAGCTTTCCGACTAGCGGGACTTTCTCCTACAATGAGCAGTTCTTC. Protein sequence: CASSFPTSGTFSYNEQFF.

CDR3 amino acids: CASSSGTGGGYGYTF. The CDR3 nucleotides are TGTGCCAGCAGTTCCGGGACAGGGGGCGGTTATGGCTACACCTTC. The chain links TRBV28 to TRBJ1-2; TRBD1 aligns across 12 bases. The CDR3 contains 15 residues. Germline V gene sequence: CDR1 MDHEN, CDR2 SYDVKM. J lost 5 bases, V lost 4 bases, and 5 bases had no gene match.

The V gene is TRBV27, the J gene TRBJ1-5; 8 bases match TRBD1. CDR3 length equals 14 residues. V trimming: 10 bases; J trimming: 4 bases; junction bases outside the gene matches: 9. Germline CDR1 is MNHEY and CDR2 is SMNVEV (reference sequence). DNA of the CDR3: TGTGCCACCACTCCGACAGGGGCGAATCAGCCCCAGCATTTT. This codes for CATTPTGANQPQHF.

V usage is TRBV28 and J usage is TRBJ1-1; maybe TRBD1 (5 bases). Germline CDR1 reads MDHEN; CDR2 reads SYDVKM. CDR3 size: 14 residues. Trimming left V 4 bases short and J 3 bases short, with 12 bases between. The CDR3 DNA reads TGTGCCAGCAGTTACCAGGGCCCTGACACTGAAGCTTTCTTT. Protein product: CASSYQGPDTEAFF.

The genes are TRBV5-4 and TRBJ2-7, with D possibly matching TRBD1 (8 bases). The CDR3 is made up of 16 amino acids. Germline V gene sequence: CDR1 SGHNT, CDR2 YYREEE (reference sequence). Trimming shortened V by 4 bases and J by 1 base, and 18 bases separated the two germline ends. CDR3 nucleotides: TGTGCCAGCAGCCCGAGGGGGGGACAGGCGTCCTACGAGCAGTACTTC. Residues: CASSPRGGQASYEQYF.

This chain joins TRBV25-1 and TRBJ1-4; 7 bases align to TRBD1. The germline gives CDR1 MGHDK, CDR2 SYGVNS. The CDR3 has 16 amino acids. With 4 bases clipped from V and 6 bases from J, the junction kept 11 bases outside the gene matches. The CDR3 region has the DNA TGTGCCAGCAGTGTAGGGGGCGGACAAAGGGATGAAAAACTGTTTTTT. Translating it yields CASSVGGGQRDEKLFF. Using reference TRBV25-1 and TRBJ1-4 for the parts outside the CDR3, the full variable domain is EADIYQTPRYLVIGTGKKITLECSQTMGHDKMYWYQQDPGMELHLIHYSYGVNSTEKGDLSSESTVSRIRTEHFPLTLESARPSHTSQYLCASSVGGGQRDEKLFFGSGTQLSVL.

The rearrangement links TRBV28 to TRBJ1-4; D might be TRBD1 (6 bases). V lost 1 base, J lost 10 bases, and 19 bases lay in between. The CDR3 is 16 residues long. CDR1 MDHEN and CDR2 SYDVKM come from the germline V gene. DNA of the CDR3: TGTGCCAGCAGTTTATCTTCGACAGGTGTTCTTCGAAAACTGTTTTTT. This sequence encodes CASSLSSTGVLRKLFF.

This chain joins TRBV28 and TRBJ2-7; D gene uncertain. V lost 4 bases, J lost 3 bases, and 10 bases lay in between. Germline CDR1 MDHEN, CDR2 SYDVKM. The CDR3 totals 13 residues. The CDR3: CASSSPLNYEQYF. In nucleotides, the CDR3 is TGTGCCAGCAGTTCCCCTCTTAACTACGAGCAGTACTTC. Full variable domain (outside the CDR3, taken from reference TRBV28 and TRBJ2-7): DVKVTQSSRYLVKRTGEKVFLECVQDMDHENMFWYRQDPGLGLRLIYFSYDVKMKEKGDIPEGYSVSREKKERFSLILESASTNQTSMYLCASSSPLNYEQYFGPGTRLTVT.

This clone was found once. The chain uses TRBV9 and TRBJ2-6; no reliable D call. V lost 3 bases, J lost 1 base, and 5 bases lay in between. The CDR3 covers 14 residues. Germline CDR1 reads SGDLS; CDR2 reads YYNGEE. The CDR3, as DNA: TGTGCCAGCAGCGCCATTTCTGGGGCCAACGTCCTGACTTTC. This codes for CASSAISGANVLTF. Complete variable domain (other parts from reference TRBV9 and TRBJ2-6): DSGVTQTPKHLITATGQRVTLRCSPRSGDLSVYWYQQSLDQGLQFLIQYYNGEERAKGNILERFSAQQFPDLHSELNLSSLELGDSALYFCASSAISGANVLTFGAGSRLTVL.

V gene TRBV15 combines with J gene TRBJ2-7; D perhaps matches TRBD2 (6 bases). The CDR3 has 13 residues. Trimming took off 2 bases at V and 6 bases at J, with 11 bases between the two ends. Germline CDR1 and CDR2: LNHNV and YYDKDF (reference sequence). As DNA, the CDR3 is TGTGCCACCAGCAGAATTGGGGGACTCGAGCAGTACTTC. Encoded protein: CATSRIGGLEQYF.

J is TRBJ1-3 and V is TRBV7-9, with 9 bases that match TRBD1. This CDR3 is 16 amino acids long. Germline lookup yields CDR1 SEHNR and CDR2 FQNEAQ (reference sequence). The V gene end was trimmed by 4 bases and the J gene end by 3 bases; junction bases not matched to a gene: 7. DNA of the CDR3: TGTGCCAGCAGCTCAAGGGACAGGGTAGTTGGAAACACCATATATTTT. Its translation: CASSSRDRVVGNTIYF.

The chain joins TRBV2 to TRBJ1-5; perhaps TRBD1 as D (5 bases). The V end was cut by 3 bases, the J end by 7 bases, with 13 bases between. The CDR3 has 14 amino acids. The germline CDR1 and CDR2 sequences are SNHLY and FYNNEI. The CDR3 here is CASSDGGVFQPQHF. The CDR3 DNA reads TGTGCCAGCAGTGATGGGGGGGTGTTCCAGCCCCAGCATTTT.

The rearrangement links TRBV29-1 to TRBJ2-1; TRBD2 matches 14 bases. Trimming at V came to 7 bases and at J to 7 bases, leaving 9 bases not matched to a gene. The V gene's germline CDR1 is SQVTM and CDR2 ANQGSEA. The CDR3 spans 15 residues. This chain's CDR3 is CSGRTSGRRLNEQFF. In nucleotides, the CDR3 is TGCAGCGGTCGGACTAGCGGGAGGCGGTTAAATGAGCAGTTCTTC.

The rearrangement uses TRBV7-8 and TRBJ2-1, with 7 bases lining up with TRBD2. Germline V CDR1 and CDR2: SGHVS, FQNEAQ. CDR3 size: 16 residues. Trimming at V came to 5 bases and at J to 6 bases, leaving 13 bases not matched to a gene. The CDR3 reads CASSKRVAGRANEQFF. CDR3 sequence (DNA): TGTGCCAGCAGCAAGCGGGTAGCGGGTAGGGCCAATGAGCAGTTCTTC.

The rearrangement uses TRBV10-1 and TRBJ2-3, with 8 bases aligning to TRBD2. Germline trimming cut 4 bases from V and 0 bases from J; bases unmatched to any gene: 9. Germline V gene data show CDR1 as WNHNN and CDR2 as SYGVQD (reference sequence). The CDR3 is made up of 17 amino acids. CDR3 loop: CASSGPGLADSTDTQYF. CDR3 in DNA: TGCGCCAGCAGTGGCCCCGGACTAGCAGATAGCACAGATACGCAGTATTTT.

The chain recombines TRBV5-5 with TRBJ1-2; no firm D call. Germline CDR1 SGHKS, CDR2 YYEKEE (reference sequence). Deletions cut 3 bases from V and 5 bases from J, with 11 bases between. There are 13 residues in the CDR3. Here the CDR3 reads CASSSSGVYGYTF. CDR3 DNA: TGTGCCAGCAGCTCAAGCGGGGTTTATGGCTACACCTTC. Full variable domain (rest looked up from reference TRBV5-5 and TRBJ1-2): DAGVTQSPTHLIKTRGQQVTLRCSPISGHKSVSWYQQVLGQGPQFIFQYYEKEERGRGNFPDRFSARQFPNYSSELNVNALLLGDSALYLCASSSSGVYGYTFGSGTRLTVV.

This clone showed up just a few times. V gene TRBV27 combines with J gene TRBJ1-5, with TRBD1 matching over 9 bases. CDR3 length: 14 amino acids. Germline CDR1 is MNHEY and CDR2 is SMNVEV (reference sequence). V shed 6 bases and J 1 base; nucleotides not matched to a gene: 1. CDR3 nucleotide sequence: TGTGCCAGCAGACAGGGGGCGAGCAATCAGCCCCAGCATTTT. This encodes CASRQGASNQPQHF.

This clone was recorded only once. The chain employs TRBV18 and TRBJ1-5; 7 bases are shared with TRBD1. Germline CDR1 is KGHSH and CDR2 is LQKENI. J was trimmed by 6 bases and V by 4 bases; bases with no gene match: 6. This CDR3 region has 14 residues. CDR3 nucleotide sequence: TGTGCCAGCTCACAGGGGGCGGATATTCAGCCCCAGCATTTT. It codes for CASSQGADIQPQHF.

This clone is a singleton in its sample. The chain is built from TRBV19 and TRBJ2-7, with 8 bases that match TRBD2. The V gene end was trimmed by 5 bases and the J gene end by 0 bases; junction bases not matched to a gene: 3. CDR1 and CDR2 from the germline V gene are LNHDA and SQIVND (reference sequence). The CDR3 is 14 residues long. CDR3 sequence (DNA): TGTGCCAGTAGTCCCAGCGGGAGCTCCTACGAGCAGTACTTC. It is translated as CASSPSGSSYEQYF.

This clone was detected only once. V is TRBV4-1 and J is TRBJ2-1; possibly TRBD1 for D (6 bases). CDR1 is MGHRA and CDR2 is YSYEKL in the germline V gene. The CDR3 contains 17 residues. Between the trimmed V and J ends, which lost 3 bases and 1 base, there was a span of 16 bases. Here the CDR3 reads CASSQNSYRVSYNEQFF. The DNA for the CDR3 is TGCGCCAGCAGCCAGAATTCGTACAGGGTATCCTACAATGAGCAGTTCTTC.

V is TRBV2 and J is TRBJ1-1, with TRBD1 identical over 9 bases. The CDR3 totals 15 residues. Germline loops: CDR1 SNHLY, CDR2 FYNNEI. The J segment lost 0 bases and the V segment lost 6 bases, leaving 5 bases of the junction unmatched. The CDR3 is CASRTDRGLNTEAFF. DNA of the CDR3: TGTGCCAGCAGGACGGACAGGGGATTGAACACTGAAGCTTTCTTT.

This clone was counted a few times. The rearrangement joins TRBV5-4 to TRBJ1-1; TRBD1 is a possible D gene (5 bases). Germline CDR1 reads SGHNT; CDR2 reads YYREEE (reference sequence). Trimming stripped 1 base from V and 3 bases from J, with 10 bases between. This CDR3 spans 14 amino acids. The CDR3 is CASSLRLGDTEAFF. The CDR3 region has the DNA TGTGCCAGCAGCTTGCGCTTAGGGGACACTGAAGCTTTCTTT.

This chain uses TRBV10-3 with TRBJ1-5, with D hard to call. Germline assignment: CDR1 ENHRY and CDR2 SYGVKD. The CDR3 is made up of 13 amino acids. With 4 bases removed from V and 4 bases from J, the gap between germline ends came to 8 bases. CDR3 region: CAISGQINQPQHF. The DNA for the CDR3 is TGTGCCATCAGTGGTCAGATTAATCAGCCCCAGCATTTT.

This clone came up a few times. This CDR3 reads CASSAGLAGAALEQYF. In DNA form, the CDR3 reads TGCGCCAGCAGCGCGGGACTAGCGGGAGCCGCCTTAGAGCAGTACTTC. The chain combines TRBV5-1 with TRBJ2-7; 14 positions agree with TRBD2. CDR1 is SGHRS, CDR2 YFSETQ, per germline. J was trimmed by 7 bases and V by 4 bases; bases with no gene match: 10. This CDR3 spans 16 amino acids. The entire variable domain, with the rest obtained from reference TRBV5-1 and TRBJ2-7, is as follows: KAGVTQTPRYLIKTRGQQVTLSCSPISGHRSVSWYQQTPGQGLQFLFEYFSETQRNKGNFPGRFSGRQFSNSRSEMNVSTLELGDSALYLCASSAGLAGAALEQYFGPGTRLTVT.